The rows below give T cell receptor beta chains drawn from one sample of a study of T cell responses to AZD1222 COVID-19 vaccine. Method: immunoSEQ multiplex PCR; TCRdb's copy keeps in-frame clones and lacks some. The sample consists of about 130,000 clones, 70% to 90% of them appearing once. The source material was peripheral blood, sampled on day 0 of AZD1222 vaccination. These receptors came from an adult in good health. The CDR3 runs from the conserved cysteine through the conserved F or W. D genes are given only for firm matches. Clone size is stated in some rows and not others, as once, few, many or a class when expanded.

CDR3 DNA: TGTGCCAGCAGCTTGGGGGCAGGGGAAAACTATGGCTACACCTTC; CDR3 protein: CASSLGAGENYGYTF; D gene: NA; V gene: TRBV5-4; J gene: TRBJ1-2; clone size: NA
CDR3 DNA: TGTGCCAGCAGCCCCATCCGGGGGGGTAACACCGGGGAGCTGTTTTTT; CDR3 protein: CASSPIRGGNTGELFF; D gene: TRBD2; V gene: TRBV7-3; J gene: TRBJ2-2; clone size: NA
CDR3 DNA: TGTGCCAGCAGCCAACGCGACAGGGTGCGCACTGAAGCTTTCTTT; CDR3 protein: CASSQRDRVRTEAFF; D gene: TRBD1; V gene: TRBV3-1/TRBV3-2; J gene: TRBJ1-1; clone size: NA
CDR3 DNA: TGTGCCTGGAGCACACTGGCGGGAGATACGCAGTATTTT; CDR3 protein: CAWSTLAGDTQYF; D gene: NA; V gene: TRBV30; J gene: TRBJ2-3; clone size: NA
CDR3 DNA: TGCGCCAGCAGCTTGGCCGGGGGGAGCTCCTACGAGCAGTACTTC; CDR3 protein: CASSLAGGSSYEQYF; D gene: TRBD2; V gene: TRBV5-1; J gene: TRBJ2-7; clone size: NA
CDR3 DNA: TGTGCCATCAGGAGTGACCTGAACACCGGGGAGCTGTTTTTT; CDR3 protein: CAIRSDLNTGELFF; D gene: NA; V gene: TRBV10-3; J gene: TRBJ2-2; clone size: NA
CDR3 DNA: TGCGCCAGCAGCTTGTGGGGACAGGGTAATGGCACCGGGGAGCTGTTTTTT; CDR3 protein: CASSLWGQGNGTGELFF; D gene: TRBD1; V gene: TRBV5-1; J gene: TRBJ2-2; clone size: NA
CDR3 DNA: TGTGCCAGCAGCGCGGGCCAGGGGAATGAGCAGTTCTTC; CDR3 protein: CASSAGQGNEQFF; D gene: NA; V gene: TRBV7-3; J gene: TRBJ2-1; clone size: once
CDR3 DNA: TGCGCCAGCAGCTTGGTCCCAGGGGACTATGGCTACACCTTC; CDR3 protein: CASSLVPGDYGYTF; D gene: NA; V gene: TRBV5-1; J gene: TRBJ1-2; clone size: once
CDR3 DNA: TGTGCCAGCAGTCGGGACAGGGGAGTCACTGGCTACACCTTC; CDR3 protein: CASSRDRGVTGYTF; D gene: TRBD1; V gene: TRBV14; J gene: TRBJ1-2; clone size: NA
CDR3 DNA: TGCGCCAGCAGTGAGAGGGCGGGAGAGACCCAGTACTTC; CDR3 protein: CASSERAGETQYF; D gene: NA; V gene: TRBV10-2; J gene: TRBJ2-5; clone size: NA